The T cell receptor (beta chain) described here comes from a study of tissue T cells after allogeneic stem cell transplantation. Overall study: Every graft-versus-host disease patient had gastrointestinal disease and got several lines of graft-versus-host disease therapy. Smaller viable blood or marrow samples skipped sorting for direct DNA extraction.

Regarding the study as a whole: Anatomically similar tissues had similar TCR repertoires within each patient.

CDR1 and CDR2 from the germline V gene are SGHRS and YFSETQ. With 5 bases removed from V and 2 bases from J, the gap between germline ends came to 15 bases. There are 15 residues in the CDR3. A remark on this clone: Its antigen is unidentified.

Profiling relied on immunoSEQ multiplex PCR, and the TCRdb table lists in-frame clones only, not all of them. The sample lists some 43,000 clones, approximately 92% seen once, with 3% to 4% in the top ten. This TCR derives from a woman aged 35 to 69 who later had graft-versus-host disease after an allogeneic stem cell transplant. The J gene is TRBJ2-3, the V gene TRBV5-1; the D gene is possibly TRBD1 (6 bases). Sequenced material: blood, taken before transplantation. CDR3 loop: CASRWGPTNTDTQYF. The CDR3 region has the DNA TGCGCCAGCAGATGGGGGCCCACCAACACAGATACGCAGTATTTT.